This T cell receptor beta chain was obtained from a study of T cell responses to AZD1222 COVID-19 vaccine. Study information: Doses given second, at about 4 or about 12 weeks, were pooled.

Comments on this clone: No antigen is known for it.

The study, taken as a whole, reports: Recipients of two AZD1222 doses showed rising Spike-specific TCR breadth and depth. Spike as a whole was targeted by vaccine-associated CD4 TCRs, dominant at 160-218 and 743-854. No repertoire was sampled before or during the peak T cell response, only after it.

Sequenced by immunoSEQ multiplex PCR; TCRdb stores in-frame clones only, minus some. The sample gives over 85,000 clones, about 88% of which show up once; roughly 1.6% is in the top ten. Per the germline V gene, CDR1 is LGHNA and CDR2 is YNFKEQ. The CDR3 has 16 residues. V was pared by 3 bases and J by 0 bases, with 14 bases between. The sample here was peripheral blood, taken on day 0 of AZD1222 vaccination. This TCR was recovered from an adult in good health. The chain carries TRBV4-2 and TRBJ1-1; D possibly corresponds to TRBD1 (5 bases). In DNA, the CDR3 is TGTGCCAGCAGCCAGGAAAAGGGGAGGGTGAACACTGAAGCTTTCTTT. This sequence encodes CASSQEKGRVNTEAFF.